One sample yielded the 32 T cell receptor beta chains listed below, sequenced in a study of OX40 agonist ivuxolimab in advanced cancers. The data were produced by immunoSEQ multiplex PCR, yet TCRdb's version contains in-frame clones alone and is incomplete. This sample has about 130,000 clones, with 85% to 95% found just once. This specimen was CD4+ or CD8+ T cells sorted from blood, taken in a trial of the OX40 agonist ivuxolimab. These receptors came from an adult with an advanced solid tumor such as melanoma, head and neck, liver or kidney cancer.

The V and J genes are TRBV28 and TRBJ2-7, with 8 bases that match TRBD2. J lost 2 bases, V lost 6 bases, and 9 bases had no gene match. This CDR3 has 15 amino acids. CDR1 MDHEN and CDR2 SYDVKM come from the germline V gene. This CDR3 is CASRQTSGDTYEQYF. For the CDR3, the DNA is TGTGCCAGCAGACAAACTAGCGGAGACACCTACGAGCAGTACTTC.

The chain is built from TRBV14 and TRBJ1-3, with no clear D. Germline CDR1 is SGHDN and CDR2 is FVKESK. Trimming cost V 3 bases and J 3 bases, with 6 bases left between them. This CDR3 has 13 residues. In DNA, the CDR3 is TGTGCCAGCAGCCAGGGCGGTGGAAACACCATATATTTT. Its protein is CASSQGGGNTIYF.

The rearrangement links TRBV6-5 to TRBJ2-5, with 8 bases matching TRBD2. V gave up 3 bases and J gave up 4 bases; unmatched junction bases: 7. Per germline, CDR1 MNHEY and CDR2 SVGAGI. The CDR3 extends over 15 amino acids. The CDR3 DNA reads as TGTGCCAGCAGTTATATGGGTGCGGGAGGAGAGACCCAGTACTTC. The encoded protein is CASSYMGAGGETQYF.

The rearrangement joins TRBV6-1 to TRBJ1-1; 10 nucleotides agree with TRBD1. After removal of 1 base from V and 3 bases from J, the junction contained 5 bases not matched to a gene. The CDR3 runs 16 residues. CDR1 is MNHNS, CDR2 SASEGT, per germline. The CDR3 sequence: CASSEGYGTGDTEAFF. CDR3 in DNA: TGTGCCAGCAGTGAAGGATACGGGACAGGGGACACTGAAGCTTTCTTT.

The chain couples TRBV6-1 to TRBJ2-3; TRBD2 might be the D (5 bases). In germline, CDR1 is MNHNS, CDR2 SASEGT. The CDR3 sequence is 14 residues long. V dropped 9 bases and J dropped 4 bases, with 17 bases sitting between them. CDR3 sequence (DNA): TGTGCCAGTCGGGGTTTGGCACCGGCAGATACGCAGTATTTT. This encodes CASRGLAPADTQYF.

A few counts support this clone. The rearrangement uses TRBV7-2 and TRBJ2-7, with unresolved D. V was pared by 5 bases and J by 3 bases, with 17 bases between. Germline V gene data show CDR1 as SGHTA and CDR2 as FQGNSA. The CDR3 contains 15 residues. CDR3 loop: CASSIDIARLYEQYF. CDR3 DNA: TGTGCCAGCAGCATCGACATCGCCCGGCTCTACGAGCAGTACTTC. Full variable domain (outside the CDR3, taken from reference TRBV7-2 and TRBJ2-7): GAGVSQSPSNKVTEKGKDVELRCDPISGHTALYWYRQSLGQGLEFLIYFQGNSAPDKSGLPSDRFSAERTGGSVSTLTIQRTQQEDSAVYLCASSIDIARLYEQYFGPGTRLTVT.

The chain joins TRBV27 to TRBJ2-7; D possibly corresponds to TRBD2 (6 bases). The CDR3 has 14 amino acids. V lost 7 bases to trimming and J lost 2 bases, with 15 bases between them. Germline values: CDR1 MNHEY, CDR2 SMNVEV (reference sequence). In nucleotides, the CDR3 is TGTGCCAGCACGGGAGACACTTCCCCCTACGAGCAGTACTTC. The encoded protein is CASTGDTSPYEQYF.

The chain links TRBV28 to TRBJ2-1, with 14 bases that match TRBD2. CDR1 and CDR2 from the germline V gene are MDHEN and SYDVKM. The CDR3 has 16 residues. V lost 4 bases to trimming and J lost 5 bases; unmatched junction nucleotides: 4. CDR3 sequence (DNA): TGTGCCAGCAGTTGGCCGGGACTAGCGGGGGACAATGAGCAGTTCTTC. Translation: CASSWPGLAGDNEQFF.

The gene calls are TRBV10-1 and TRBJ2-3, with a tentative D call TRBD2 (5 bases). Germline CDR1 and CDR2: WNHNN and SYGVQD (reference sequence). The CDR3 extends over 14 amino acids. V lost 6 bases to trimming and J lost 0 bases, with 10 bases between them. CDR3 bases: TGCGCCAGCAGCCCGGGGAGAAGCACAGATACGCAGTATTTT. This translates into CASSPGRSTDTQYF.

The chain combines TRBV18 with TRBJ1-1; perhaps TRBD1 as D (6 bases). V dropped 3 bases and J dropped 11 bases, with 16 bases sitting between them. The germline V gene encodes CDR1 KGHSH and CDR2 LQKENI. This CDR3 has 13 residues. The CDR3 is CASSPSERTAAFF. CDR3 DNA: TGTGCCAGCTCACCCTCGGAGAGGACAGCGGCTTTCTTT.

CDR3 in DNA: TGTGCCAGCAGCTCCTCAGGGGCCATTAATGAAAAACTGTTTTTT. It specifies CASSSSGAINEKLFF. The rearrangement joins TRBV28 to TRBJ1-4, with D possibly being TRBD1 (6 bases). Germline assignment: CDR1 MDHEN and CDR2 SYDVKM. The V end was cut by 6 bases, the J end by 4 bases, with 15 bases between. This CDR3 spans 15 amino acids.

This chain uses TRBV27 with TRBJ1-1; possibly TRBD1 for D (5 bases). The V gene's germline CDR1 is MNHEY and CDR2 SMNVEV (reference sequence). Trimming cost V 3 bases and J 0 bases, with 14 bases left between them. CDR3 size: 16 residues. The CDR3 DNA is TGTGCCAGCAGTTTGGGGCGAGGGAACTTGAACACTGAAGCTTTCTTT. It encodes CASSLGRGNLNTEAFF.

The rearrangement uses TRBV28 and TRBJ2-5, with a weak D call TRBD2 (6 bases). CDR1 and CDR2 (germline): MDHEN, SYDVKM. V lost 6 bases to trimming and J lost 2 bases, with 10 bases between them. The CDR3 consists of 13 residues. The CDR3 reads CASREGRQETQYF. The CDR3 nucleotides read TGTGCCAGCAGGGAGGGTCGGCAAGAGACCCAGTACTTC.

The V call is TRBV4-1, the J call TRBJ2-1; 11 positions match TRBD2. The CDR3 runs to 18 residues. V lost 3 bases and J lost 0; bases outside the gene matches: 7. Germline V gene lookup returns CDR1 MGHRA and CDR2 YSYEKL. The CDR3 coding sequence is TGCGCCAGCAGCCAGGGTAGCGGGGGGGAGAGCTCCTACAATGAGCAGTTCTTC. Its translation is CASSQGSGGESSYNEQFF.

This clone was observed once. The V call is TRBV15, the J call TRBJ1-5; D not resolved. Trimming left V 4 bases short and J 2 bases short, with 15 bases between. The CDR3 totals 16 residues. Germline CDR1 LNHNV, CDR2 YYDKDF (reference sequence). CDR3 DNA sequence: TGTGCCACCAGCACGATTGGACTGGCAGGCAATCAGCCCCAGCATTTT. It specifies CATSTIGLAGNQPQHF.

The chain links TRBV11-2 to TRBJ2-1, with TRBD1 matching 7 bases. Germline V CDR1 and CDR2: SGHAT, FQNNGV. V was clipped by 2 bases and J by 4 bases; unmatched bases: 5. There are 15 residues in the CDR3. The CDR3 DNA reads TGTGCCAGCAGCTTATCGGGACAGCAGTACAATGAGCAGTTCTTC. This sequence encodes CASSLSGQQYNEQFF. The full variable domain, its missing parts supplied by reference TRBV11-2 and TRBJ2-1, is EAGVAQSPRYKIIEKRQSVAFWCNPISGHATLYWYQQILGQGPKLLIQFQNNGVVDDSQLPKDRFSAERLKGVDSTLKIQPAKLEDSAVYLCASSLSGQQYNEQFFGPGTRLTVL.

Only one count was recorded for this clone. V and J are TRBV6-6 and TRBJ1-1; maybe TRBD1 (5 bases). V lost 6 bases and J lost 3, with 11 bases in between. The CDR3 is 13 amino acids. The germline gives CDR1 MNHNY, CDR2 SVGAGI (reference sequence). The CDR3 here is CASSWDRDTEAFF. CDR3 sequence (DNA): TGTGCCAGCAGCTGGGACCGAGACACTGAAGCTTTCTTT.

The J gene is TRBJ2-7, the V gene TRBV6-5, with a weak D call TRBD1 (6 bases). The V gene lost 5 bases and the J gene lost 0 bases, with 14 bases spanning the gap. Germline-derived CDR1 and CDR2 are MNHEY and SVGAGI. The CDR3 is made up of 15 amino acids. As DNA, the CDR3 is TGTGCCAGCAGTAGACCTCAGGGGCGCTCCTACGAGCAGTACTTC. Its translation: CASSRPQGRSYEQYF.

The chain is built from TRBV5-1 and TRBJ1-3; D gene ambiguous. Germline CDR1 reads SGHRS; CDR2 reads YFSETQ. Trimming left V 0 bases short and J 6 bases short, with 10 bases between. The CDR3 contains 14 residues. As DNA, the CDR3 is TGCGCCAGCAGCTTGGAAGGCCCCTTAAACACCATATATTTT. This gives the protein CASSLEGPLNTIYF.

The V call is TRBV28, the J call TRBJ2-3; D not resolved. The V gene lost 3 bases and the J gene lost 0 bases, with 10 bases spanning the gap. The CDR3 is made up of 15 amino acids. Germline V gene data show CDR1 as MDHEN and CDR2 as SYDVKM. CDR3 DNA: TGTGCCAGCAGTTTGGCAAGACCTAGCACAGATACGCAGTATTTT. Translated: CASSLARPSTDTQYF.

The chain is built from TRBV30 and TRBJ2-7, with TRBD2 matching 8 bases. The CDR3 is 13 residues long. The germline V gene has CDR1 GTSNPN and CDR2 SVGIG (reference sequence). The J segment lost 6 bases and the V segment lost 3 bases, leaving 7 bases of the junction unmatched. The CDR3 DNA is TGTGCCTGGAGGGTACGGGGGGGGCTCGAGCAGTACTTC. Translation gives CAWRVRGGLEQYF.

The V and J genes are TRBV30 and TRBJ2-7; 12 nucleotides agree with TRBD2. The germline V gene has CDR1 GTSNPN and CDR2 SVGIG (reference sequence). The length of the CDR3 is 13 residues. The CDR3 nucleotides are TGTAATAGGCTAGCGGGAGGGCCTGGGGAGCAGTACTTC. Its translation is CNRLAGGPGEQYF.

The gene calls are TRBV6-5 and TRBJ1-5; 10 nucleotides align to TRBD1. Germline CDR1 is MNHEY and CDR2 is SVGAGI. The trim removed 7 bases at V and 2 bases at J, leaving 5 bases unmatched. The CDR3 consists of 15 residues. The CDR3 bases are TGTGCCAGCAAGGGACAGGGGCTCGGCAATCAGCCCCAGCATTTT. Its translation: CASKGQGLGNQPQHF.

The chain combines TRBV9 with TRBJ2-1; TRBD1 or TRBD2 may be the D gene (5 bases each). In germline, CDR1 is SGDLS, CDR2 YYNGEE. Deletions cut 5 bases from V and 8 bases from J, with 11 bases between. This CDR3 spans 12 amino acids. CDR3 in amino acids: CASSGDGYEQFF. The CDR3 DNA follows: TGTGCCAGCAGTGGGGACGGCTATGAGCAGTTCTTC.

V gene TRBV19 combines with J gene TRBJ2-3, with a tentative D call TRBD1 (6 bases). Germline V CDR1 and CDR2: LNHDA, SQIVND (reference sequence). With 4 bases removed from V and 12 bases from J, the gap between germline ends came to 26 bases. The CDR3 spans 16 residues. DNA for the CDR3: TGTGCCAGTAGTACGACACCCCCTCGACAGGCCGGAGGCCAGTATTTT. Translated: CASSTTPPRQAGGQYF.

The chain is built from TRBV1 and TRBJ1-5. TRBV1 counts as a pseudogene. The CDR3 has 16 amino acids. CDR3 sequence reads: CTSSQEGSGRDQPQHF. DNA of the CDR3: TGCACCAGCAGCCAGGAAGGCAGCGGGCGCGATCAGCCCCAGCATTTT.

The chain carries TRBV14 and TRBJ1-4; TRBD1 agrees at 10 bases. CDR3 length: 15 amino acids. V shed 3 bases and J 8 bases; nucleotides not matched to a gene: 6. Germline lookup yields CDR1 SGHDN and CDR2 FVKESK. The CDR3 is CASSHRTGGEEKLFF. As DNA, the CDR3 is TGTGCCAGCAGCCATCGGACAGGGGGGGAAGAAAAACTGTTTTTT.

To note about this clone: The sample holds other DNA sequences that translate to the same CDR3. The J gene is TRBJ2-1, the V gene TRBV9; 8 bases line up with TRBD2. Per germline, CDR1 SGDLS and CDR2 YYNGEE. This CDR3 region has 16 residues. V shed 0 bases, J shed 2 bases, and the junction held 4 bases outside the gene matches. In DNA form, the CDR3 reads TGTGCCAGCAGCGTAGCGGCGGGAGGCCCCTACAATGAGCAGTTCTTC. Protein sequence: CASSVAAGGPYNEQFF.

The gene calls are TRBV5-6 and TRBJ1-6; no clear D. The V end lost 3 bases, the J end lost 5 bases, and 12 bases lay between the germline ends. Germline CDR1 reads SGHDT; CDR2 reads YYEEEE. CDR3 length: 15 residues. The CDR3 sequence: CASSSLTEDNSPLHF. Written as DNA, the CDR3 is TGTGCCAGCAGCTCCCTGACGGAGGATAATTCACCCCTCCACTTT.

V usage is TRBV7-9 and J usage is TRBJ2-5; tentatively, D is TRBD2 (6 bases). Per germline, CDR1 SEHNR and CDR2 FQNEAQ (reference sequence). The CDR3 is 16 amino acids. V gave up 5 bases and J gave up 1 base, with 17 bases separating them. The CDR3 reads CASSADPYSGQETQYF. The CDR3 DNA follows: TGTGCCAGCAGCGCGGACCCCTATAGCGGCCAAGAGACCCAGTACTTC.

The chain has TRBV28 and TRBJ1-2, with D uncertain. The CDR3 extends over 12 amino acids. Germline V gene lookup returns CDR1 MDHEN and CDR2 SYDVKM. V was shortened by 6 bases and J by 8 bases, with 13 bases between the two germline ends. The CDR3: CASSLVTEGYTF. The CDR3 region has the DNA TGTGCCAGCAGCCTTGTCACGGAAGGCTACACCTTC.

This chain links TRBV27 with TRBJ2-5, with TRBD2 as a possible D gene (6 bases). The V end lost 5 bases, the J end lost 4 bases, and 17 bases lay between the germline ends. The CDR3 length is 15 residues. Germline CDR1 reads MNHEY; CDR2 reads SMNVEV (reference sequence). CDR3 nucleotide sequence: TGTGCCAGCAGTCCCCTAGAGGCGGGAAGAGAGACCCAGTACTTC. As protein: CASSPLEAGRETQYF.